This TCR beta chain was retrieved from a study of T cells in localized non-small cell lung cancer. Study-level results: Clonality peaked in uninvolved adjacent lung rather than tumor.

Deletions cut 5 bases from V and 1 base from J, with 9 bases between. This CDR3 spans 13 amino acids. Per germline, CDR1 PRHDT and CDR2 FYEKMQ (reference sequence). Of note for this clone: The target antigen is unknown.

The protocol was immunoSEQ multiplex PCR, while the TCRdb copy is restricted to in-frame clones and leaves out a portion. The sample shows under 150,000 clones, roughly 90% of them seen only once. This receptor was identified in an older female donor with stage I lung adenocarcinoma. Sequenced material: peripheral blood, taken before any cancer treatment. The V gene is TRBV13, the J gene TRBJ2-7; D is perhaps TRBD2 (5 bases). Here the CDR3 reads CASSGGVSYEQYF. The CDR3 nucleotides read TGTGCCAGCAGCGGAGGAGTGTCCTACGAGCAGTACTTC.